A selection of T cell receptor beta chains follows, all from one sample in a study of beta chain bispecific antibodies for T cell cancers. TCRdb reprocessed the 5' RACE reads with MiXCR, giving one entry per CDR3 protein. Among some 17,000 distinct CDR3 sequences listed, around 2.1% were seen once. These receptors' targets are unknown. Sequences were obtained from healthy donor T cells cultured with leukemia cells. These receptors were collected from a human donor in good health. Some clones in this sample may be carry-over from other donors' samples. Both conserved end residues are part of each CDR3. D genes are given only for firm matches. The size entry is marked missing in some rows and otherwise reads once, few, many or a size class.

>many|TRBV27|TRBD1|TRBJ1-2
TGTGCCAGCAGTCGGACAGGCCTGAGTGACTACACCTTC
CASSRTGLSDYTF
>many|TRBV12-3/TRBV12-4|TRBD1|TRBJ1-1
TGTGCCAGCAGTCCAGGACAGGGGTTTAAAGCTTTCTTT
CASSPGQGFKAFF
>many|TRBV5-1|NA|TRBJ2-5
TGCGCCAGCAGCCAACTCGGAGAGACCCAGTACTTC
CASSQLGETQYF
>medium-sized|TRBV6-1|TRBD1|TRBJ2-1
TGTGCCAGCAGTGAAGCGTGGTATTTTCGTGTGGGACAGGGCTACAATGAGCAGTTCTTC
CASSEAWYFRVGQGYNEQFF
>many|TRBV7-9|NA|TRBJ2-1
TGTGCCAGCAGCTCAGGGGATGAGCAGTTCTTC
CASSSGDEQFF
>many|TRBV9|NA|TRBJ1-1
TGTGCCAGCAGCGTACCCGGGCGCTCTGAAGCTTTCTTT
CASSVPGRSEAFF
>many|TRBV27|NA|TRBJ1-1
TGTGCCAGCAGTTTAACGAGGAACACTGAAGCTTTCTTT
CASSLTRNTEAFF
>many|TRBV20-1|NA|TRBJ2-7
TGCAGTGCTAGAGAACAGGGGAGGTCCTACGAGCAGTACTTC
CSAREQGRSYEQYF
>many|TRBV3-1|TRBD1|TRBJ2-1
TGTGCCAGCAGCCAACGACAGGGGTCCTACAATGAGCAGTTCTTC
CASSQRQGSYNEQFF
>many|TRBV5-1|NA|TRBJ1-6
TGCGCCAGCAGCTTGACTGTACTTAATTCACCCCTCCACTTT
CASSLTVLNSPLHF
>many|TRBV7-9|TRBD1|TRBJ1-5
TGTGCCAGCAGCCGACAGGGACAGAGTCCCAATCAGCCCCAGCATTTT
CASSRQGQSPNQPQHF
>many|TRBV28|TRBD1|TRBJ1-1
TGTGCCAGCGGAATGGGACAGGTGAACACTGAAGCTTTCTTT
CASGMGQVNTEAFF
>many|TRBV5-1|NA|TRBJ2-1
TGCGCCAGCAGGTGGGACCAGTGGTATGAGCAGTTCTTC
CASRWDQWYEQFF
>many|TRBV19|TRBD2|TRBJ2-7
TGTGCCAGTAGCCTCGGGAGGGACGAGCAGTACTTC
CASSLGRDEQYF
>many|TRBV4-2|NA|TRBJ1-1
TGTGCCAGCAGCCAAGAACTGCGAAAGAACACTGAAGCTTTCTTT
CASSQELRKNTEAFF
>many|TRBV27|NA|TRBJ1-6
TGTGCCAGCAGTCCCGTTTGGCCCAATAATTCACCCCTCCACTTT
CASSPVWPNNSPLHF
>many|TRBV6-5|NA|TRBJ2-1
TGTGCCAGCAGTATCCAAAACCCAGGGAACCCCTACAATGAGCAGTTCTTC
CASSIQNPGNPYNEQFF
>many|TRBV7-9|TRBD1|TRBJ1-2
TGTGCCAGCAGCTCAGGGGGTGAGGAACGAGGCTACACCTTC
CASSSGGEERGYTF
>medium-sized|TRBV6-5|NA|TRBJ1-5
TGTGCCAGCGGGAGGCAGAGCAATCAGCCCCAGCATTTT
CASGRQSNQPQHF
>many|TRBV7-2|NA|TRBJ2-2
TGTGCCAGCAGCTTATTATTGGGCACCGGGGAGCTGTTTTTT
CASSLLLGTGELFF
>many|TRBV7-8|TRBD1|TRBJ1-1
TGTGCCAGCAGCTCCGGGACAGTGAACACTGAAGCTTTCTTT
CASSSGTVNTEAFF
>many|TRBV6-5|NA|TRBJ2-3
TGTGCCAGCAGTTTCCGCGGAGGGGCCACAGATACGCAGTATTTT
CASSFRGGATDTQYF
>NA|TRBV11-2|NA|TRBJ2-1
TGTGCCAGCAGCTTCGGCAGCCCGGAGCAGTTCTTC
CASSFGSPEQFF
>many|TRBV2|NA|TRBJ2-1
TGTGCCAGCAGTACGGAAAGAGCCCCCTACAATGAGCAGTTCTTC
CASSTERAPYNEQFF
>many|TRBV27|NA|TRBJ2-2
TGTGCCAGCAGTTTAGGGGGCGGCACCGGGGAGCTGTTTTTT
CASSLGGGTGELFF
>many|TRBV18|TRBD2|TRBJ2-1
TGTGCCAGCTCACCCTACAGCGGGGGGCGGGAGCAGTTCTTC
CASSPYSGGREQFF
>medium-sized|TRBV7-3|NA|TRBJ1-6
TGTGCCAGCAGCTTAGCGGGGGAGAGTAATTCACCCCTCCACTTT
CASSLAGESNSPLHF
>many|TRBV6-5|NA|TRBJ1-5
TGTGCCAGCAGCCAAGGGGGGGGCAATCAGCCCCAGCATTTT
CASSQGGGNQPQHF
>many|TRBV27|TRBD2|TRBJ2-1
TGTGCCAGCAGTTTTAGCGGGGGCTACCTCTACAATGAGCAGTTCTTC
CASSFSGGYLYNEQFF
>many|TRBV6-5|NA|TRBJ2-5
TGTGCCAGCAGCTATTCATTGGGGGAGACCCAGTACTTC
CASSYSLGETQYF
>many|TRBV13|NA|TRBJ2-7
TGTGCCAGCAGCTCCGGGCCTAACCCCTACGAGCAGTACTTC
CASSSGPNPYEQYF
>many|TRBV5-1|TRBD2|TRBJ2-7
TGCGCCAGCAGTCGACTAGCGGGGGGACAAAATACCTACGAGCAGTACTTC
CASSRLAGGQNTYEQYF
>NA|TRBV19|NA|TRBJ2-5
TGTGCCAGTAGTACGCAAGGGGCAAGTTCTCAAGAGACCCAGTACTTC
CASSTQGASSQETQYF
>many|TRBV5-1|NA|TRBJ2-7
TGCGCCAGCAGCTTGGAAGGCGAGCAGTACTTC
CASSLEGEQYF
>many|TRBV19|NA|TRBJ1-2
TGTGCCAGTAGTGGACTTGACTTGGAGGGCTCCTATGGCTACACCTTC
CASSGLDLEGSYGYTF
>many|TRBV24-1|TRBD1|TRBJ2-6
TGTGCCACCACCTGGCAGGGGGCGTATGGGGCCAACGTCCTGACTTTC
CATTWQGAYGANVLTF
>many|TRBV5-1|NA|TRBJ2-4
TGCGCCAGCAGCTTGGAAGGGGGACGGATTCAGTACTTC
CASSLEGGRIQYF
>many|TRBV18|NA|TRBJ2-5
TGTGCCAGCTCACCAAGGCCCCCCGCTGGAACAGGTCGTCTTCAAGAGACCCAGTACTTC
CASSPRPPAGTGRLQETQYF
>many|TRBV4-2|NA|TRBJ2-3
TGTGCCAGCAGCCCCCCCCGGAATAGCCTGCGTTACACAGATACGCAGTATTTT
CASSPPRNSLRYTDTQYF
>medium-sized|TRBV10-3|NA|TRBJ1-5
TGTGCCATCAGTGAGATGGAGCCTGGGAGCAATCAGCCCCAGCATTTT
CAISEMEPGSNQPQHF
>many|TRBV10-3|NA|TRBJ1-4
TGTGCCATCAGTGACCCGGACGTCGCAACTAATGAAAAACTGTTTTTT
CAISDPDVATNEKLFF
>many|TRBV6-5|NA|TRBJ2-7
TGTGCCAGCAGCCCCGGCGAGGCCCCCCCTGGGGAGCAGTACTTC
CASSPGEAPPGEQYF
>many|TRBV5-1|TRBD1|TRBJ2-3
TGCGCCAGCAGCGATTTACCCGGGACAGGGGGCAGCACGCAGTATTTT
CASSDLPGTGGSTQYF